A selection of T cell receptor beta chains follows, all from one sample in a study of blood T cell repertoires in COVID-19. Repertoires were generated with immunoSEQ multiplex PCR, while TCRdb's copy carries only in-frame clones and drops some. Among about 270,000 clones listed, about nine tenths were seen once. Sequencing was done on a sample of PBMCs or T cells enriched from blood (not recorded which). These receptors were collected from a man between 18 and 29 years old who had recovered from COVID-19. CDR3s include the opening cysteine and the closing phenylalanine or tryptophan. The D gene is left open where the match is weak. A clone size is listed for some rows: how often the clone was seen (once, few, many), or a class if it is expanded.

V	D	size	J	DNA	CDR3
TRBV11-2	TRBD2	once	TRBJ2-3	TGTGCCAGCACCGAGCAACTAGCGATCACAGATACGCAGTATTTT	CASTEQLAITDTQYF
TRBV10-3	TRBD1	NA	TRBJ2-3	TGTGCCATCAAGCAGGACAGGGGCGCAACAGATACGCAGTATTTT	CAIKQDRGATDTQYF
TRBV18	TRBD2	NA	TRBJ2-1	TGTGCCAGCTCCCTCCCCGGGGGGGCCAAGAATGAGCAGTTCTTC	CASSLPGGAKNEQFF
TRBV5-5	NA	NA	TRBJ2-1	TGTGCCAGCAGCTTTCGAGCGGAATCCTACAATGAGCAGTTCTTC	CASSFRAESYNEQFF
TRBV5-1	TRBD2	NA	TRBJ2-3	TGCGCCAGCAGCTCGGGAGGTGACACAGATACGCAGTATTTT	CASSSGGDTDTQYF
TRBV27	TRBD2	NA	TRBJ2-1	TGTGCCAGCAGTTGGGGGACTAGCGGGAGAGATGAGCAGTTCTTC	CASSWGTSGRDEQFF
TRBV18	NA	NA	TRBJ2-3	TGTGCCAGCTCACCGTCCGCGGGCCCCTTGGATACGCAGTATTTT	CASSPSAGPLDTQYF
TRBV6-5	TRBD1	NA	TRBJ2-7	TGTGCCAGCAGTCACAGGGGCAAGTACGAGCAGTACTTC	CASSHRGKYEQYF
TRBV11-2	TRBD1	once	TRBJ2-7	TGTGCCAGCAGCTACGGGACAGGGGACCACGAGCAGTACTTC	CASSYGTGDHEQYF
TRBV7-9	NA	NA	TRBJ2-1	TGTGCCAGCAGCTTATCAGGAGGCGGGGTAAACAATGAGCAGTTCTTC	CASSLSGGGVNNEQFF
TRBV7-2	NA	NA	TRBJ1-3	TGTGCCAGCAGCTCACGGAGGGCTTATGGAAACACCATATATTTT	CASSSRRAYGNTIYF
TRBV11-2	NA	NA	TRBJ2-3	TGTGCCAGCAGCTTAGGATCTTCACTGAACACAGATACGCAGTATTTT	CASSLGSSLNTDTQYF
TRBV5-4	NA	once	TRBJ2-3	TGTGCCAGCAGCTTGGGGGCAGCCGAAGATACGCAGTATTTT	CASSLGAAEDTQYF
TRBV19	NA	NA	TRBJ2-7	TGTGCCAGTAGATCCTGGGGCGCTTCCTACGAGCAGTACTTC	CASRSWGASYEQYF
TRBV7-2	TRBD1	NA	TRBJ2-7	TGTGCCAGCAGCCCGGGACAGGGGCTCTCCTACGAGCAGTACTTC	CASSPGQGLSYEQYF
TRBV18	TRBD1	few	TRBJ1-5	TGTGCCAGCTCACCCGGGACAGGGAAGCCCCAGCATTTT	CASSPGTGKPQHF
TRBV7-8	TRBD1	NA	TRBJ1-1	TGTGCCAGCAGCTTGCTGCTTTGGGACAGGGAGCGGAGAAACACTGAAGCTTTCTTT	CASSLLLWDRERRNTEAFF
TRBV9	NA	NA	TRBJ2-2	TGTGCCAGCAGCGTCTCTGGAGCCACCGGGGAGCTGTTTTTT	CASSVSGATGELFF
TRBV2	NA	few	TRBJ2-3	TGTGCCAGCGCTCGGTTGAGCACAGATACGCAGTATTTT	CASARLSTDTQYF
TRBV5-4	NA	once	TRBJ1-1	TGTGCCAGCAGCCCAACTCACCAGGGTAACACTGAAGCTTTCTTT	CASSPTHQGNTEAFF
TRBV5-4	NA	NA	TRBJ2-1	TGTGCCAGTCAGGGGGGAGCCTACAATGAGCAGTTCTTC	CASQGGAYNEQFF
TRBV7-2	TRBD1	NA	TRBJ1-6	TGTGCCAGCGGCTACAGGGGCGGTAATTCACCCCTCCACTTT	CASGYRGGNSPLHF
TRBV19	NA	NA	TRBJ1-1	TGTGCCAGTAGTATAGATAATAGGGGGAGGGCTGAAGCTTTCTTT	CASSIDNRGRAEAFF
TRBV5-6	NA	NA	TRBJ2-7	TGTGCCAGCAGCTCGGTCGGCAGGGTGGGCGAGCAGTACTTC	CASSSVGRVGEQYF
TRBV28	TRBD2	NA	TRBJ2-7	TGTGCCAGCAGCCCCGGACTAGCGGCAAGCTCCTACGAGCAGTACTTC	CASSPGLAASSYEQYF
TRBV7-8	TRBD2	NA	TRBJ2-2	TGTGCCAGCAGCTTAGCCAGCGGGGGGAGGGTTGGGGAGCTGTTTTTT	CASSLASGGRVGELFF
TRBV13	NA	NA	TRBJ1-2	TGTGCCAGCAACCAGGGATCCCTCCGGAATGGCTACACCTTC	CASNQGSLRNGYTF
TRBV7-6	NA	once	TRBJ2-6	TGTGCCAGCAGCTTTAACCCCCCGGGCTCTGGGGCCAACGTCCTGACTTTC	CASSFNPPGSGANVLTF
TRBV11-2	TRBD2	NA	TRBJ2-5	TGTGCCAGCAGCCCGGGGACTAGCGGGAAACCTAGGGAGACCCAGTACTTC	CASSPGTSGKPRETQYF
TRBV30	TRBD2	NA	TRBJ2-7	TGTGCCTGGAGTGCTCCAAGACTAGCGGGTACCTACGAGCAGTACTTC	CAWSAPRLAGTYEQYF
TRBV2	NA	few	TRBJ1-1	TGTGCCAGCGAGACGCTCGGGTATGGTGAAGCTTTCTTT	CASETLGYGEAFF